The rows below give T cell receptor beta chains drawn from one sample of a study of CD8 T cells in Susac syndrome. Each CDR3 protein gets one entry after TCRdb re-called the immunoSEQ multiplex PCR reads with MiXCR. The sample includes 250,000 to 300,000 distinct CDR3 sequences, 85% of them seen just once. The sequenced material came from CD8+ T cells from PBMCs. These receptor sequences come from a human donor with multiple sclerosis. CDR3s include the opening cysteine and the closing phenylalanine or tryptophan. D genes are given only for firm matches. Only part of the rows carry a size: once, few, many, or a class if the clone is expanded.

clone size | J gene | V gene | D gene | CDR3 DNA | CDR3 protein
- | TRBJ1-2 | TRBV7-8 | - | TGTGCCAGCAGCTTGCATGGGACTAACTATGGCTACACCTTC | CASSLHGTNYGYTF
- | TRBJ2-1 | TRBV14 | - | TGTGCCAGCAGCCAGTACAATGAGCAGTTCTTC | CASSQYNEQFF
- | TRBJ2-7 | TRBV30 | TRBD1 | TGTGCCTGGATCGGGGACAGTACCTACGAGCAGTACTTC | CAWIGDSTYEQYF
- | TRBJ1-1 | TRBV9 | - | TGTGCCAGCAGCCCCTCGGGGGACCCGAACACTGAAGCTTTCTTT | CASSPSGDPNTEAFF
- | TRBJ2-1 | TRBV29-1 | - | TGCAGCGTGAGTTCCGACAATTGGTCGACTGAGCAGTTCTTC | CSVSSDNWSTEQFF
- | TRBJ1-2 | TRBV28 | TRBD1 | TGTGCCAGCATCAGGGACAGCAATTTATGGGGTTGGAACGGCTACACCTTC | CASIRDSNLWGWNGYTF
- | TRBJ1-2 | TRBV29-1 | TRBD1 | TGCAGCGTCCCTAACTCCGGGACAGGGGCGAACTATGGCTACACCTTC | CSVPNSGTGANYGYTF
- | TRBJ2-7 | TRBV30 | - | TGTGCCTGGAGAGTACAGCAAACCCGCGGAAACGAGCAGTACTTC | CAWRVQQTRGNEQYF
- | TRBJ2-5 | TRBV28 | - | TGTGCCAGCAGTTTTAGCATGGGCGGCGAGAAAGAGACCCAGTACTTC | CASSFSMGGEKETQYF
- | TRBJ1-4 | TRBV28 | - | TGTGCCAGCACCTCATGGTCAACTAATGAAAAACTGTTTTTT | CASTSWSTNEKLFF
- | TRBJ2-1 | TRBV6-5 | TRBD2 | TGTGCCAGCAGTTATTTCGGGACTAGCGGGAGAGGCGACAATGAGCAGTTCTTC | CASSYFGTSGRGDNEQFF
- | TRBJ1-1 | TRBV7-3 | TRBD1 | TGTGCCAGCAGCTTAACGAGTGGAGGGACAGTGAACACTGAAGCTTTCTTT | CASSLTSGGTVNTEAFF
- | TRBJ1-2 | TRBV29-1 | TRBD1 | TGCAGCGTTGGTGTACAGGGGGATGGCTACACCTTC | CSVGVQGDGYTF
- | TRBJ2-3 | TRBV7-9 | - | TGTGCCAGCAGCCTGAACAACAGGGATACGCAGTATTTT | CASSLNNRDTQYF
- | TRBJ2-2 | TRBV6-1 | - | TGTGCCAGCAGTGAACGGGTCCGCAGCGAGGACACCGGGGAGCTGTTTTTT | CASSERVRSEDTGELFF
- | TRBJ2-7 | TRBV12-5 | TRBD1 | TGTGCTAGTGGTTCGGACAGGGGCTCCTACGAGCAGTACTTC | CASGSDRGSYEQYF
- | TRBJ2-5 | TRBV5-5 | - | TGTGCCAGCAGCTTGGATCTAGGGGAGACCCAGTACTTC | CASSLDLGETQYF
- | TRBJ2-2 | TRBV27 | - | TGTGCCAGCAGCCCCCCCGGGACGTCGATCACCGGGGAGCTGTTTTTT | CASSPPGTSITGELFF
few | TRBJ1-1 | TRBV2 | - | TGTGCCAGCCTGGGAATCACTGAAGCTTTCTTT | CASLGITEAFF
- | TRBJ2-1 | TRBV2 | - | TGTGCCAGCACTAACTTCGGGGCTTACAATGAGCAGTTCTTC | CASTNFGAYNEQFF
- | TRBJ2-5 | TRBV12-3/TRBV12-4 | - | TGTGCCAGCAGTTTCTCGGGGGAGGAGACCCAGTACTTC | CASSFSGEETQYF
few | TRBJ2-7 | TRBV7-6 | - | TGTGCCAGCAGACAAGCGCCAGGTGTCCACGAGCAGTACTTC | CASRQAPGVHEQYF
- | TRBJ2-1 | TRBV27 | - | TGTGCCAGCAGTCCTCGGACTAACTCCTACAATGAGCAGTTCTTC | CASSPRTNSYNEQFF
- | TRBJ2-3 | TRBV19 | - | TGTGCCAGTAGTATCGTGGGTCCTTTTACTAGCACAGATACGCAGTATTTT | CASSIVGPFTSTDTQYF
- | TRBJ2-3 | TRBV30 | - | TGTGCCTGGGTGGTGGGAACAGACGCAGATACGCAGTATTTT | CAWVVGTDADTQYF
- | TRBJ2-7 | TRBV7-2 | TRBD2 | TGTGCCAGCAGCTTATACGGGAGGGCCTACGAGCAGTACTTC | CASSLYGRAYEQYF
few | TRBJ2-1 | TRBV5-5 | TRBD2 | TGTGCCAGCAGCCCCGGTTGGGAGGGGAGAAGCTCCAATGAGCAGTTCTTC | CASSPGWEGRSSNEQFF
- | TRBJ2-3 | TRBV7-8 | TRBD2 | TGTGCCAGCAGGCCCTCCTCCAGAAAAGCGGGAGAAATGGGTTTT | CASRPSSRKAGEMGF
- | TRBJ2-5 | TRBV9 | TRBD1 | TGTGCCAGCAGCGTGGGTGACAGGGGGTTCGAGACCCAGTACTTC | CASSVGDRGFETQYF
- | TRBJ2-1 | TRBV29-1 | - | TGCAGCGTTGACTTGGGGCAGACTACTTACAATGAGCAGTTCTTC | CSVDLGQTTYNEQFF
- | TRBJ2-7 | TRBV7-8 | - | TGTGCCAGCAGCTTACCGGATGGCGGGACCTCCTACGAGCAGTACTTC | CASSLPDGGTSYEQYF
- | TRBJ1-3 | TRBV20-1 | TRBD1 | TGCAGTGCTAGAGACTCAGACAGGGGGAACACCATATATTTT | CSARDSDRGNTIYF
- | TRBJ2-2 | TRBV27 | - | TGTGCCAGCAGTTTAGGGGGCGGCGGGGAGCTGTTTTTT | CASSLGGGGELFF
once | TRBJ2-1 | TRBV11-2 | TRBD2 | TGTGCCAGCAGCCTCAAGGTACTAGCGGGAATTAATGAGCAGTTCTTC | CASSLKVLAGINEQFF
- | TRBJ2-3 | TRBV11-2 | TRBD2 | TGTGCCAGCAGCTTTGATCCCCTAGCGGGTATGACAGATACGCAGTATTTT | CASSFDPLAGMTDTQYF
- | TRBJ2-7 | TRBV6-1 | TRBD1 | TGTGCCAGCAGTCGCCCGGGACAGGGGTACTACGAGCAGTACTTC | CASSRPGQGYYEQYF
- | TRBJ2-1 | TRBV30 | TRBD2 | TGTGCCTGGAACCCCCGTAGCGGGAGCTACAATGAGCAGTTCTTC | CAWNPRSGSYNEQFF
once | TRBJ2-7 | TRBV28 | TRBD1 | TGTGCCAGCAGTTTTCAGGGACAGGGCGTGAACGAGCAGTACTTC | CASSFQGQGVNEQYF
- | TRBJ2-1 | TRBV5-6 | TRBD2 | TGTGCCAGCAGCCCGGACGGCACTAGCGATCCCCCTGAGCAGTTCTTC | CASSPDGTSDPPEQFF
- | TRBJ1-2 | TRBV6-5 | - | TGTGCCAGCAGTTACGAGGAGACGGGGTATGGCTACACCTTC | CASSYEETGYGYTF
- | TRBJ1-2 | TRBV19 | - | TGTGCCAGTAGTTTGTACAACCCCCATTATGGCTACACCTTC | CASSLYNPHYGYTF
- | TRBJ1-1 | TRBV27 | - | TGTGCCAGCCGTTTCGGGGGGAACACTGAAGCTTTCTTT | CASRFGGNTEAFF